This T cell receptor (beta chain) derives from a study of CD8 T cells in Susac syndrome. Study at large: At the time of blood draw, patients with Susac syndrome were therapy-naive, receiving corticosteroids, or receiving intravenous immunoglobulin alone.

The CDR3 has 14 residues. Germline CDR1 reads SGHRS; CDR2 reads YFSETQ. The V end was cut by 0 bases, the J end by 0 bases, with 7 bases between. Of note for this clonotype: Antigen specificity is unknown.

Study-wide results and caveats: The CD4+ T cell repertoire of patients with Susac syndrome showed no detectable clonal expansion.

An amount of RNA that ranged from 0.5 to 1 ug was reverse transcribed with random hexamers. From the immunoSEQ multiplex PCR reads, TCRdb called clonotypes with MiXCR, one entry per CDR3 protein. The sample has about 200,000 distinct CDR3 sequences, 75% to 95% seen once. The TCR sequence derives from a human donor with Susac syndrome. V usage is TRBV5-1 and J usage is TRBJ2-7; no reliable D call. The material sequenced was CD4+ T cells from PBMCs. The CDR3 here is CASSLDPDSYEQYF. The CDR3 bases are TGCGCCAGCAGCTTGGACCCAGACTCCTACGAGCAGTACTTC.